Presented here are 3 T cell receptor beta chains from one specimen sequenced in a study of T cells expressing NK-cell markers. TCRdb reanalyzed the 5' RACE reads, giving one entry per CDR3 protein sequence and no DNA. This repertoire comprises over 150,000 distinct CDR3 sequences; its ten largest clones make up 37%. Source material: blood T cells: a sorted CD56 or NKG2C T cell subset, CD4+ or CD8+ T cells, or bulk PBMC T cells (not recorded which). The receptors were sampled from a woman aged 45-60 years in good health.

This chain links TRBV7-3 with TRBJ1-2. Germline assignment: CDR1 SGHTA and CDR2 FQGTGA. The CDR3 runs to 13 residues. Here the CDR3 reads CASRNGSNYGYTF.

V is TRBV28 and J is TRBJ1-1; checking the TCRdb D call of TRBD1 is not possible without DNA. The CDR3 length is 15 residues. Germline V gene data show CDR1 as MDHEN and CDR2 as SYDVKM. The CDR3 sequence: CASIKGRQGDTEAFF.

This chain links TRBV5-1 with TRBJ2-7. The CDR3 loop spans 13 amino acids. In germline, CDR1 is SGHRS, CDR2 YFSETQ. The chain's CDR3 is CASSYRSTYEQYF.